In its sample, the clone carrying this T cell receptor beta chain was seen many times. The cDNA was produced through 5'RACE with 10-nucleotide random UMIs. TCRdb itself ran the 5' RACE reads through MiXCR, one entry per CDR3 protein. The table shows approximately 50,000 distinct CDR3 sequences, with 10% occurring only once. The data originate from a study of neurological immune-mediated disorders. Sequenced material: PBMCs. The sequence derives from a man aged 65 to 85 with HTLV-1-associated myelopathy (HAM/TSP).

Written as DNA, the CDR3 is TGCAGTGCTCCGGGACAGTCCTACGAGCAGTACTTC. Amino acid sequence: CSAPGQSYEQYF. J is TRBJ2-7 and V is TRBV20-1, with 7 bases lining up with TRBD1. This CDR3 is built from 12 residues. Unmatched junction bases numbered 2, after V lost 5 bases and J lost 1 base. The germline CDR1 and CDR2 sequences are DFQATT and SNEGSKA (reference sequence).